This is a list of T cell receptor beta chains from one sample in a study of memory CD4+ T cells and cytomegalovirus serostatus. The protocol was immunoSEQ multiplex PCR, while the TCRdb copy is restricted to in-frame clones and leaves out a portion. The data show 40,000 to 50,000 clones, about 74% seen once. Sequenced: memory CD4+ T cells from blood. The source of these receptors is an adult in good health and CMV-seropositive. CDR3s include the opening cysteine and the closing phenylalanine or tryptophan. The D gene is left open where the match is weak. Some rows have no size entry. The others give once, few or many, or a class for an expanded clone.

v_gene	abundance	j_gene	d_gene	CDR3aa	CDR3nt
TRBV19	NA	TRBJ1-2	TRBD1	CASSIHGPGGLGYTF	TGTGCCAGTAGTATTCATGGTCCAGGGGGCCTTGGCTACACCTTC
TRBV6-1	once	TRBJ1-4	NA	CASKYGSTNEKLFF	TGTGCCAGCAAATACGGATCAACTAATGAAAAACTGTTTTTT
TRBV6-5	few	TRBJ1-6	NA	CASSYRPVEGSPLHF	TGTGCCAGCAGTTACCGGCCCGTAGAAGGTTCACCCCTCCACTTT
TRBV19	NA	TRBJ2-7	TRBD2	CASSKGTSGGYEQYF	TGTGCCAGCTCGAAAGGGACTAGCGGGGGTTACGAGCAGTACTTC
TRBV10-3	NA	TRBJ2-3	TRBD2	CAISESRGGGAADTQYF	TGTGCCATCAGTGAGTCGAGAGGCGGGGGGGCCGCAGATACGCAGTATTTT
TRBV11-2	few	TRBJ2-2	NA	CASSFFPLPLKDGELFF	TGTGCCAGCAGCTTTTTCCCGTTGCCTTTGAAGGACGGGGAGCTGTTTTTT
TRBV20-1	NA	TRBJ2-5	NA	CSGQIQETQYF	TGCAGTGGACAGATCCAAGAGACCCAGTACTTC
TRBV13	NA	TRBJ2-7	TRBD2	CASSFSGGAFSHEQYF	TGTGCCAGCAGTTTTAGCGGGGGGGCCTTCTCGCACGAGCAGTACTTC
TRBV7-9	NA	TRBJ2-5	NA	CASSFWGQETQYF	TGTGCCAGCAGCTTCTGGGGGCAAGAGACCCAGTACTTC
TRBV7-2	NA	TRBJ1-4	NA	CASSSGVREKLFF	TGTGCCAGCAGCTCAGGGGTTAGGGAAAAACTGTTTTTT
TRBV7-8	NA	TRBJ2-3	NA	CASSLAEPTSTDTQYF	TGTGCCAGCAGCTTAGCCGAGCCTACTAGCACAGATACGCAGTATTTT
TRBV19	NA	TRBJ1-6	TRBD1	CASSRQGAFNSPLHF	TGTGCCAGTAGCCGACAGGGGGCTTTTAATTCACCCCTCCACTTT
TRBV9	NA	TRBJ1-2	NA	CASSVDESYTF	TGTGCCAGCAGCGTAGATGAGAGCTACACCTTC
TRBV10-3	NA	TRBJ2-5	NA	CAISESGLQETQYF	TGTGCCATCAGTGAGTCTGGGCTCCAAGAGACCCAGTACTTC
TRBV28	NA	TRBJ1-5	TRBD1	CASRGTGDNQPQHF	TGTGCCAGCAGAGGGACAGGGGATAATCAGCCCCAGCATTTT
TRBV18	NA	TRBJ2-7	NA	CASSPSADRPDEQYF	TGTGCCAGCTCACCCTCGGCCGACAGGCCTGACGAGCAGTACTTC
TRBV6-6	once	TRBJ2-3	NA	CASSNRDTSTDTQYF	TGTGCCAGCAGTAACCGGGACACTAGCACAGATACGCAGTATTTT
TRBV7-9	NA	TRBJ1-4	NA	CASSRDITNEKLFF	TGTGCCAGCAGCCGGGACATAACTAATGAAAAACTGTTTTTT
TRBV2	NA	TRBJ2-2	NA	CASKRGSGGTGELFF	TGTGCCAGCAAAAGGGGCTCCGGGGGCACCGGGGAGCTGTTTTTT
TRBV9	NA	TRBJ2-5	NA	CASSVDVAGETQYF	TGTGCCAGCAGCGTAGATGTGGCGGGAGAGACCCAGTACTTC
TRBV5-1	NA	TRBJ1-2	NA	CASSYKLRNTNYGYTF	TGCGCCAGCAGCTATAAACTCAGGAATACTAACTATGGCTACACCTTC
TRBV6-6	few	TRBJ1-1	NA	CASSYSGILWTEAFF	TGTGCCAGCAGTTACAGCGGGATCCTGTGGACTGAAGCTTTCTTT
TRBV25-1	NA	TRBJ1-2	TRBD1	CASTPLPGQGGRDGYTF	TGTGCCAGCACTCCCTTACCGGGACAGGGGGGAAGAGATGGCTACACCTTC
TRBV20-1	few	TRBJ1-1	NA	CSGPGGTEAFF	TGCAGTGGACCTGGGGGCACTGAAGCTTTCTTT
TRBV5-1	NA	TRBJ1-6	TRBD1	CASSSDRDKGSPLHF	TGCGCCAGCAGCTCGGACAGGGATAAAGGTTCACCCCTCCACTTT
TRBV6-5	NA	TRBJ2-7	NA	CASSYTVAGGGEQYF	TGTGCCAGCAGTTACACTGTGGCAGGGGGAGGCGAGCAGTACTTC
TRBV12-5	NA	TRBJ1-5	NA	CASGLFRDPQKKRNNQPQHF	TGTGCTAGTGGTTTGTTCCGGGACCCACAGAAAAAAAGAAACAATCAGCCCCAGCATTTT
TRBV4-1	once	TRBJ1-4	NA	CASSQPGRANEKLFF	TGCGCCAGCAGCCAACCAGGGCGGGCTAATGAAAAACTGTTTTTT
TRBV7-2	NA	TRBJ2-5	TRBD2	CASSLDTSGEETQYF	TGTGCCAGCAGCTTAGATACTAGCGGGGAAGAGACCCAGTACTTC
TRBV6-1	NA	TRBJ1-1	NA	CAIRISGLNTEAFF	TGTGCCATCAGAATTTCAGGGTTGAACACTGAAGCTTTCTTT
TRBV5-5	NA	TRBJ1-6	NA	CASTAARGGNSPLHF	TGTGCCAGCACTGCGGCCCGTGGGGGTAATTCACCCCTCCACTTT
TRBV5-5	NA	TRBJ1-1	NA	CASTSQWGNTEAFF	TGTGCCAGCACCTCCCAATGGGGAAACACTGAAGCTTTCTTT
TRBV5-6	once	TRBJ1-1	NA	CASSFAGVAEAFF	TGTGCCAGCAGCTTCGCAGGGGTCGCTGAAGCTTTCTTT
TRBV11-2	NA	TRBJ1-6	TRBD1	CASSPRDRGLEGSPLHF	TGTGCCAGCAGCCCCCGGGACAGGGGGCTGGAGGGGTCACCCCTCCACTTT
TRBV15	NA	TRBJ1-2	NA	CATSRDPAGRQGYTF	TGTGCCACCAGCAGAGATCCGGCAGGGCGTCAAGGCTACACCTTC
TRBV4-1	NA	TRBJ2-7	NA	CASSQPRGRSSYEQYF	TGCGCCAGCAGCCAGCCCCGGGGCCGGAGCTCCTACGAGCAGTACTTC
TRBV5-1	NA	TRBJ2-1	NA	CASSFGESSYNEQFF	TGCGCCAGCAGCTTTGGGGAGAGCTCCTACAATGAGCAGTTCTTC
TRBV5-1	NA	TRBJ1-2	NA	CASSLDRSVDYGYTF	TGCGCCAGCAGCTTGGACAGGAGCGTTGACTATGGCTACACCTTC
TRBV9	NA	TRBJ2-2	NA	CASSVSRTPGELFF	TGTGCCAGCAGCGTGAGTAGGACACCCGGGGAGCTGTTTTTT
TRBV15	NA	TRBJ1-4	TRBD1	CATSMDREGEKLFF	TGTGCCACCAGCATGGACAGGGAAGGTGAAAAACTGTTTTTT
TRBV10-2	NA	TRBJ2-5	TRBD2	CASSVTSGGQETQYF	TGCGCCAGCTCAGTAACAAGCGGGGGCCAAGAGACCCAGTACTTC
TRBV7-9	NA	TRBJ2-7	NA	CASSLGAGQNSYEQYF	TGTGCCAGCAGCTTAGGGGCCGGACAGAACTCCTACGAGCAGTACTTC
TRBV28	few	TRBJ2-7	NA	CASSHGQQLYYEQYF	TGTGCCAGCAGCCATGGGCAGCAACTTTACTACGAGCAGTACTTC
TRBV2	NA	TRBJ2-2	NA	CASRPRQNTGELFF	TGTGCCAGCAGGCCGCGACAGAACACCGGGGAGCTGTTTTTT
TRBV2	once	TRBJ1-4	NA	CASSELGGSKKLFF	TGTGCCAGCAGTGAATTAGGAGGGTCCAAAAAACTGTTTTTT
TRBV9	NA	TRBJ1-2	NA	CASSVRQATRNYGYTF	TGTGCCAGCAGCGTACGTCAGGCCACTAGAAACTATGGCTACACCTTC
TRBV7-2	NA	TRBJ2-7	NA	CASSWSAGGYEQYF	TGTGCCAGCAGCTGGTCTGCCGGAGGCTACGAGCAGTACTTC